This record looks at one TCR beta chain sequence and its context. This entry is derived from a study of CD8+ T cells in alopecia areata. The CDR3 loop spans 12 amino acids. V was pared by 0 bases and J by 16 bases, with 13 bases between. Germline CDR1 reads MNHEY; CDR2 reads SVGAGI. Investigators sorted PBMCs to obtain both CD4+ and CD8+ T cells. Extracted from the samples, RNA was reverse transcribed into cDNA to serve as the sequencing template. Assay used: immunoSEQ multiplex PCR; TCRdb lists only in-frame clones, some missing. The sample holds 220,000 or so clones, roughly 57% seen once. The chain links TRBV6-5 to TRBJ2-1, with D uncertain. The TCR sequence derives from a human donor with alopecia areata. The material sequenced was CD4+ T cells sorted from blood, taken at week 0. The CDR3 spells CASSYSKALEFF. The CDR3 nucleotides are TGTGCCAGCAGTTACTCGAAGGCCTTGGAATTCTTC.